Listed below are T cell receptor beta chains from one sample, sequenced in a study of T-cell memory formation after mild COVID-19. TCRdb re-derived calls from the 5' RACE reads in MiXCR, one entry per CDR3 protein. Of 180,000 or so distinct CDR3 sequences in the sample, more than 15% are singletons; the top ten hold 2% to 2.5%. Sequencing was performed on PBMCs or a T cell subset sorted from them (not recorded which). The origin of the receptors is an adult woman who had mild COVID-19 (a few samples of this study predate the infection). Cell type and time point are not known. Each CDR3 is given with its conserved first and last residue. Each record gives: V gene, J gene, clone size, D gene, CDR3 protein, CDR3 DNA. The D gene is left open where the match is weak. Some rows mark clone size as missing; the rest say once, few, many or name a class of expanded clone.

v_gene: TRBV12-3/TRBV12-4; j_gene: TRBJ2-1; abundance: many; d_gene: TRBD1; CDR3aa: CASSPGTVSGEQFF; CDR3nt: TGTGCCAGCAGTCCCGGGACAGTCTCGGGTGAGCAGTTCTTC
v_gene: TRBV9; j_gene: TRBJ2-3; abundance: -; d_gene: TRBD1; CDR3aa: CASSVVGQGPDTQYF; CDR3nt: TGTGCCAGCAGCGTAGTGGGACAGGGTCCAGATACGCAGTATTTT
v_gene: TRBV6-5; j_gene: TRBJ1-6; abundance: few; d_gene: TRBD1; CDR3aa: CASSFGQAVSPLHF; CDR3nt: TGTGCCAGCAGCTTTGGACAGGCTGTTTCACCCCTCCACTTT
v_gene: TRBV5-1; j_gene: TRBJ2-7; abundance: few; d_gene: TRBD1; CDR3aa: CASSQQTGAEQYF; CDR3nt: TGCGCCAGCAGCCAACAGACAGGGGCCGAGCAGTACTTC
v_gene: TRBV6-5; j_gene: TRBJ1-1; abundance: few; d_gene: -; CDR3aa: CASSPRVANTEAFF; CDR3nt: TGTGCCAGCAGCCCCCGGGTGGCGAACACTGAAGCTTTCTTT
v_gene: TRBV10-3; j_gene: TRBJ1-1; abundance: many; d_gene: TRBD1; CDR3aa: CAISETPGQGKADTEAFF; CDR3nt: TGTGCCATCAGTGAGACCCCGGGACAGGGTAAAGCGGACACTGAAGCTTTCTTT
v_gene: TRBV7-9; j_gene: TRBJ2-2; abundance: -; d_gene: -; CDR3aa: CASSLTVGGELFF; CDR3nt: TGTGCCAGCAGCTTAACTGTGGGGGGGGAGCTGTTTTTT
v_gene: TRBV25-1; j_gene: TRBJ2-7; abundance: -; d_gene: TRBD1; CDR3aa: CASSGQGLAGEQYF; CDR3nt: TGTGCCAGCAGTGGACAGGGCCTAGCAGGGGAGCAGTACTTC
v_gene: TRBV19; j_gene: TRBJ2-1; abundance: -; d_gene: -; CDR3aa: CASSIEARGYNEQFF; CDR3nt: TGTGCCAGTAGTATCGAGGCGCGCGGGTACAATGAGCAGTTCTTC
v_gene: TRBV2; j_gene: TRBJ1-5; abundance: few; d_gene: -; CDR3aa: CASSDNRVQPQHF; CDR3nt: TGTGCCAGCAGTGACAACAGGGTTCAGCCCCAGCATTTT
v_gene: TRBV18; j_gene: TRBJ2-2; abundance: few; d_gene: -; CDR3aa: CASSPPSTGELFF; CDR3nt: TGTGCCAGCTCACCACCGAGTACCGGGGAGCTGTTTTTT
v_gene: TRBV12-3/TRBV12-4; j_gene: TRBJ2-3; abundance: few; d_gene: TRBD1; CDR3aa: CASNPGQGPLGETDTQYF; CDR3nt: TGTGCCAGCAATCCGGGACAGGGTCCCCTTGGCGAGACAGATACGCAGTATTTT
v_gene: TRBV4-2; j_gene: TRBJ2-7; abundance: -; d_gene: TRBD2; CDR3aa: CASSQSSGHASYEQYF; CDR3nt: TGTGCCAGCAGCCAATCTAGCGGGCACGCCTCCTACGAGCAGTACTTC
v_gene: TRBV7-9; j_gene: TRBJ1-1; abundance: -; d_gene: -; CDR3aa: CASSLKRSGRGTEAFF; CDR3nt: TGTGCCAGCAGCCTAAAGAGGTCCGGGAGGGGCACTGAAGCTTTCTTT
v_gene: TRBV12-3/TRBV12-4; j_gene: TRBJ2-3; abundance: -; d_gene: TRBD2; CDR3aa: CASSLSSGGSTDTQYF; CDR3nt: TGTGCCAGCAGTTTGTCTAGCGGGGGCAGCACAGATACGCAGTATTTT
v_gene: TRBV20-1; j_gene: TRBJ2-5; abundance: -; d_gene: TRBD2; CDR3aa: CSARGLAGVGETQYF; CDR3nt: TGCAGTGCAAGGGGACTAGCGGGAGTGGGAGAGACCCAGTACTTC
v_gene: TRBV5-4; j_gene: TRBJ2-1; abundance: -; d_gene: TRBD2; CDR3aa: CASSFKASGRGSSYNEQFF; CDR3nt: TGTGCCAGCAGCTTTAAAGCTAGCGGGAGGGGTAGCTCCTACAATGAGCAGTTCTTC
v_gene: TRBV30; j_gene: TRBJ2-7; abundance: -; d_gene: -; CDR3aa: CAWSDGASYEQYF; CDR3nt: TGTGCCTGGAGTGACGGGGCCTCCTACGAGCAGTACTTC
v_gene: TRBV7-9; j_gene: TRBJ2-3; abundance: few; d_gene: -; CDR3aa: CASSLRGATDTQYF; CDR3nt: TGTGCCAGCAGCTTACGAGGGGCCACAGATACGCAGTATTTT
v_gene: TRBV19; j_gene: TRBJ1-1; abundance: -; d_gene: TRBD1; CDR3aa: CASSHRGRGTEAFF; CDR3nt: TGTGCCAGTAGTCACAGGGGGCGAGGGACTGAAGCTTTCTTT
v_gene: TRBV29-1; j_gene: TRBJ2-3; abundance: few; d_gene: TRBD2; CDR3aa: CSVGDYLTDTQYF; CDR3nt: TGCAGCGTTGGGGACTACCTCACAGATACGCAGTATTTT
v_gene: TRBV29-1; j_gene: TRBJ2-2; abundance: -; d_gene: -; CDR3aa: CSVVGTGELFF; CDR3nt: TGCAGCGTTGTCGGCACCGGGGAGCTGTTTTTT
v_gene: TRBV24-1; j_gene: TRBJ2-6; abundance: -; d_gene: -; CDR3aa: CATSDPGRASGANVLTF; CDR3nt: TGTGCCACCAGTGATCCGGGACGGGCCTCTGGGGCCAACGTCCTGACTTTC
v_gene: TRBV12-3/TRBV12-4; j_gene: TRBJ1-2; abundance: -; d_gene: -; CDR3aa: CASTKGGRNYGYTF; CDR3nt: TGTGCCAGCACCAAGGGGGGTAGGAACTATGGCTACACCTTC
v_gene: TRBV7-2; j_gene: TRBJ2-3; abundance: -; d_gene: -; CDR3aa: CASSPWVSNRPDTQYF; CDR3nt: TGTGCCAGCAGCCCATGGGTGTCCAACCGCCCGGATACGCAGTATTTT
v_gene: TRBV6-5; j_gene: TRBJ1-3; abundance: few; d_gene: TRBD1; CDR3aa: CASSANRGSGNTIYF; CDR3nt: TGTGCCAGCAGTGCGAACAGGGGCTCTGGAAACACCATATATTTT
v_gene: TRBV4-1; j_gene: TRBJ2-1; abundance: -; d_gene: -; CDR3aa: CASSQVLAASYNEQFF; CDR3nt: TGCGCCAGCAGCCAAGTACTAGCCGCCTCCTACAATGAGCAGTTCTTC
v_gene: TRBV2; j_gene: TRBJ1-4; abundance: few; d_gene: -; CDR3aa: CASSERGAGEKLFF; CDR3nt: TGTGCCAGCAGTGAAAGAGGGGCTGGTGAAAAACTGTTTTTT
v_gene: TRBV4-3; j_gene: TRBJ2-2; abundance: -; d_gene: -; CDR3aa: CASSQVGTGPGELFF; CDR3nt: TGCGCCAGCAGCCAAGTGGGGACGGGTCCCGGGGAGCTGTTTTTT
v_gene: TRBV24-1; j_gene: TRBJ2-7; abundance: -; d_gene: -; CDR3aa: CATRGLQGEQYF; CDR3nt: TGTGCCACCAGAGGCCTGCAGGGCGAGCAGTACTTC
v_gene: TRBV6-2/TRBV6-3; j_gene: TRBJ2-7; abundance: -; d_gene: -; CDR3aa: CASSYSRGINEQYF; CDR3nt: TGTGCCAGCAGTTACTCGAGAGGGATCAACGAGCAGTACTTC
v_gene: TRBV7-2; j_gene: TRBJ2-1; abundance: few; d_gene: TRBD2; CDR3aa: CASTGEGIVTNEQFF; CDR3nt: TGTGCCAGCACCGGGGAGGGCATCGTCACCAATGAGCAGTTCTTC
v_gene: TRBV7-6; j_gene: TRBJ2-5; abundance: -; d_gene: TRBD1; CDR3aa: CASTLYQGAQETQYF; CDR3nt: TGTGCCAGCACCCTTTATCAGGGGGCTCAAGAGACCCAGTACTTC
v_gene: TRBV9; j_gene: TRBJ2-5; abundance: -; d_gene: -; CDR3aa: CASSVSQGAETQYF; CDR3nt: TGTGCCAGCAGCGTATCTCAGGGAGCGGAGACCCAGTACTTC
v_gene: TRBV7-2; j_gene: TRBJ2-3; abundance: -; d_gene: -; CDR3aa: CASRPRGAGAKDTQYF; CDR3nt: TGTGCCAGCAGACCGAGGGGGGCGGGGGCCAAAGATACGCAGTATTTT
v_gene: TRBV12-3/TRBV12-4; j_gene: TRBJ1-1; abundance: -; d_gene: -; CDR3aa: CASTVDRLNTEAFF; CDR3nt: TGTGCCAGCACCGTCGACAGGTTGAACACTGAAGCTTTCTTT
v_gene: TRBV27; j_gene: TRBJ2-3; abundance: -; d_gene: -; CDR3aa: CASSPLRGGDRDTQYF; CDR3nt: TGTGCCAGCAGTCCGTTGAGGGGGGGAGATCGAGATACGCAGTATTTT
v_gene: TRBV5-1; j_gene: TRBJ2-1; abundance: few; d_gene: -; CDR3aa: CASSFTSILNEQFF; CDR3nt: TGCGCCAGCAGCTTCACTAGCATTTTAAATGAGCAGTTCTTC
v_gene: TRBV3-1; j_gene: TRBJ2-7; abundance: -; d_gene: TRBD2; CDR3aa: CASSQLTGGKTYEQYF; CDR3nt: TGTGCCAGCAGCCAACTAACGGGGGGGAAAACCTACGAGCAGTACTTC
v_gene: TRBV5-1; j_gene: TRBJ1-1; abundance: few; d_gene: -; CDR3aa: CASSSGPDTEAFF; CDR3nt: TGCGCCAGCAGCTCTGGGCCCGACACTGAAGCTTTCTTT
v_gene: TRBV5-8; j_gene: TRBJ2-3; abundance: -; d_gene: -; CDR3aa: CASSRRGVDTQYF; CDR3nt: TGTGCCAGCAGCCGGAGGGGGGTTGATACGCAGTATTTT
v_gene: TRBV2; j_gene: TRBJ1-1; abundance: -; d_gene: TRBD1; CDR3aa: CASRGQGAATEAFF; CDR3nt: TGTGCCAGCAGGGGACAGGGGGCGGCGACTGAAGCTTTCTTT
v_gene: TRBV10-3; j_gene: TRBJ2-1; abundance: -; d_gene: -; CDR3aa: CAISAQDNEQFF; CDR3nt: TGTGCCATCAGCGCTCAGGACAATGAGCAGTTCTTC
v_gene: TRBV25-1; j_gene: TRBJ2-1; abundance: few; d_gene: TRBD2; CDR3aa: CASRPRTSGRDSEQFF; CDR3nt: TGTGCCAGCAGACCCAGGACTAGCGGGAGAGACAGTGAGCAGTTCTTC
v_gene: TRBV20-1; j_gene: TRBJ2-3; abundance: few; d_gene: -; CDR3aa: CSASSGDYTDTQYF; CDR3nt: TGCAGTGCTAGTAGTGGGGATTACACAGATACGCAGTATTTT
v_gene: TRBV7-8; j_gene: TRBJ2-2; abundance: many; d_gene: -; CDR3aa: CASSLPPGWVATGELFF; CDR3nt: TGTGCCAGCAGCTTACCCCCTGGCTGGGTGGCGACCGGGGAGCTGTTTTTT
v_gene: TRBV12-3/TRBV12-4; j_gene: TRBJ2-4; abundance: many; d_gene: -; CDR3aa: CASSLEGGTLGRNIQYF; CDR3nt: TGTGCCAGCAGTTTAGAGGGGGGGACCCTTGGGAGAAACATTCAGTACTTC
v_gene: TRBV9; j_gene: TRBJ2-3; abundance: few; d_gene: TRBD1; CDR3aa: CASSAGQGARGTQYF; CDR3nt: TGTGCCAGCAGCGCGGGACAGGGGGCAAGAGGTACGCAGTATTTT
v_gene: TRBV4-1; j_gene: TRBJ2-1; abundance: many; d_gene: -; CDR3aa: CASSQGAWRSSYNEQFF; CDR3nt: TGCGCCAGCAGCCAAGGGGCATGGCGGAGCTCCTACAATGAGCAGTTCTTC
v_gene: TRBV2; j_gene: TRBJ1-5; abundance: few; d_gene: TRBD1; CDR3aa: CAGGDRINQPQHF; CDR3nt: TGTGCCGGGGGGGACAGGATTAATCAGCCCCAGCATTTT